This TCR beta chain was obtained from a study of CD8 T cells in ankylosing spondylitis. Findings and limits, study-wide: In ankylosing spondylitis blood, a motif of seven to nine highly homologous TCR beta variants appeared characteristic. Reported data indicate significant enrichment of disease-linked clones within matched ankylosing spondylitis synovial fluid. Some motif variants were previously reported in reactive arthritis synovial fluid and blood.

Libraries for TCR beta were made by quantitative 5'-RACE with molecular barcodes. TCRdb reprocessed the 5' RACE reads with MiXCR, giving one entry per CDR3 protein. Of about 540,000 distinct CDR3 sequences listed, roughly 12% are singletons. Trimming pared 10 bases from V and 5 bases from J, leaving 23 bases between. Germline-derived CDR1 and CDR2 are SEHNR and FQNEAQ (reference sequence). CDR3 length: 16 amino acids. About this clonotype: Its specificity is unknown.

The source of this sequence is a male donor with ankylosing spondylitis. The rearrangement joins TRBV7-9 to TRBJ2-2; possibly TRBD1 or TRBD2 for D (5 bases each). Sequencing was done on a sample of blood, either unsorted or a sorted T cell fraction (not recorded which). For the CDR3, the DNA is TGTGCCACCCGTCGACTCCGCAATGAGGGGACCGGGGAGCTGTTTTTT. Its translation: CATRRLRNEGTGELFF.